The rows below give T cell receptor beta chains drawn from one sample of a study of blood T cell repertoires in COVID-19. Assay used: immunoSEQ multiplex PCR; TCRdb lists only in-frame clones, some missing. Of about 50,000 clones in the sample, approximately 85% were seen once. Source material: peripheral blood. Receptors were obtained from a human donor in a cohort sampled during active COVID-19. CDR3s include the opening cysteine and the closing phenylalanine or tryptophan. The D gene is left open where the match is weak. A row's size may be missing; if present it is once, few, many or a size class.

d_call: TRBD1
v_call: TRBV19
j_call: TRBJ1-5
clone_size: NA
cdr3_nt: TGTGCCAGTAGTATCCCCCCGGGGCAGGGGGCAGTTATCAGCAATCAGCCCCAGCATTTT
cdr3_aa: CASSIPPGQGAVISNQPQHF

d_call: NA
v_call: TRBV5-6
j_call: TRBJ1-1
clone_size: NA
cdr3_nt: TGTGCCAGCAGCCGTACAGTTCGCCCTGAAGCTTTCTTT
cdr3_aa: CASSRTVRPEAFF

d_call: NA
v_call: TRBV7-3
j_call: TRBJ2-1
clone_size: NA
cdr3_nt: TGTGCCAGCAGCTTAACGACGGGAAATGAGCAGTTCTTC
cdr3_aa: CASSLTTGNEQFF

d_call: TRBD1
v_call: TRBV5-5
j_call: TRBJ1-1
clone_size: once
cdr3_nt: TGTGCCAGCAGCTTCCTGGTGACAGGGCCGGACACTGAAGCTTTCTTT
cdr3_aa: CASSFLVTGPDTEAFF

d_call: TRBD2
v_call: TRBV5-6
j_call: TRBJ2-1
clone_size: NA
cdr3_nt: TGTGCCAGCAGACCTACGGGGGGGGCGCCCTCCTACAATGAGCAGTTCTTC
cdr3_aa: CASRPTGGAPSYNEQFF

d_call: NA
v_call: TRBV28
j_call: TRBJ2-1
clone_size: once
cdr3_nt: TGTGCCAGCAGTTTACTTAGCGGTTACAATGAGCAGTTCTTC
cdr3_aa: CASSLLSGYNEQFF

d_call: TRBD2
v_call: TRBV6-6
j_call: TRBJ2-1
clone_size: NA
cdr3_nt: TGTGCCAGCAGCCTTACTAGCGGGAGGGCCAATGAGCAGTTCTTC
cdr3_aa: CASSLTSGRANEQFF

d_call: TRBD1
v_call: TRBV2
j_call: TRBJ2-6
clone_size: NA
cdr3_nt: TGTGCCAGCACCGGGACAGGGGAGCTTGGGGCCAACGTCCTGACTTTC
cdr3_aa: CASTGTGELGANVLTF

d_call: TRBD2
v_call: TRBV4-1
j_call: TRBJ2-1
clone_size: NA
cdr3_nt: TGCGCCAGCAGCCAAGCGGGAGCGGGATCACATAATGAGCAGTTCTTC
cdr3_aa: CASSQAGAGSHNEQFF

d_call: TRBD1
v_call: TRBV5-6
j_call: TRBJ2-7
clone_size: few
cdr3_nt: TGTGCCAGCAGCTGGAGGACAGGGGAACAGTACGAGCAGTACTTC
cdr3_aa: CASSWRTGEQYEQYF

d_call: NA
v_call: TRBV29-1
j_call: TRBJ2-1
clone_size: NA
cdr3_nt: TGCAGCGTTCTGAGGGACAACGCCAATGAGCAGTTCTTC
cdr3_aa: CSVLRDNANEQFF

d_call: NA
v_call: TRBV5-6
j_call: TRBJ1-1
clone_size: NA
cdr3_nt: TGTGCCAGCAGCCGGCACCGGAGGTCGTGGGACACTGAAGCTTTCTTT
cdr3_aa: CASSRHRRSWDTEAFF

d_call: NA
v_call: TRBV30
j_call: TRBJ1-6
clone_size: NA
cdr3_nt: TGTGCCTGGAGCGCGGGGGGAACTAATAATTCACCCCTCCACTTT
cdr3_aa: CAWSAGGTNNSPLHF

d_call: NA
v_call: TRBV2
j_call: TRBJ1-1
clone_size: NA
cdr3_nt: TGTGCCAGCAGACCTAGGAGGGAGGGCACTGAAGCTTTCTTT
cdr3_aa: CASRPRREGTEAFF

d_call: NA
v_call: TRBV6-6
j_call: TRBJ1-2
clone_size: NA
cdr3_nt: TGTGCCAGCAGCCGCCGTACGGGGAACTACACCTTC
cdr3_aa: CASSRRTGNYTF

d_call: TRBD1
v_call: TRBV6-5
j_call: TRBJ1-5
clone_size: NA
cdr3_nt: TGTGCCAGCAGTATCGGGACAGGGCGGCAGCATTTT
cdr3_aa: CASSIGTGRQHF

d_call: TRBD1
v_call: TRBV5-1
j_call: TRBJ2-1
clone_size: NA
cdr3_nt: TGCGCCAGCAGCTGGGACAGATCACTTGATTCGCAGTTCTTC
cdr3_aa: CASSWDRSLDSQFF

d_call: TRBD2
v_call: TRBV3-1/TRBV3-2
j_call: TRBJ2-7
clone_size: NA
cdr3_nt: TGTGCCAGCAGCCAAGTATCGGGGGGGTCCGGCTACGAGCAGTACTTC
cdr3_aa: CASSQVSGGSGYEQYF

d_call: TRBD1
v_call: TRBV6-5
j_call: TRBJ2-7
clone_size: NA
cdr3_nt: TGTGCCAGCCATGGACAGGCGATCTCCTACGAGCAGTACTTC
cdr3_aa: CASHGQAISYEQYF

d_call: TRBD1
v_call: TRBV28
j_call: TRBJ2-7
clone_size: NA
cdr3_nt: TGTGCCAGCCGCTTTAGAGGGACAGGGGTAGCCTACGAGCAGTACTTC
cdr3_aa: CASRFRGTGVAYEQYF

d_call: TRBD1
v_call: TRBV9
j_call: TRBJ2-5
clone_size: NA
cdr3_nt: TGTGCCAGCAGCCCAGGGGGCCAAGAGACCCAGTACTTC
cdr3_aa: CASSPGGQETQYF

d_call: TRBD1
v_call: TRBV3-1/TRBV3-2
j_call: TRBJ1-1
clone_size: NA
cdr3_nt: TGTGCCAGCAGCTCCCCGACAGGGACTGAAGCTTTCTTT
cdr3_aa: CASSSPTGTEAFF

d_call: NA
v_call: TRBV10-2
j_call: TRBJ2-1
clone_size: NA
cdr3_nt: TGCGCCAGCAACCCCCCGGGGACATTCTCCTACAATGAGCAGTTCTTC
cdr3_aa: CASNPPGTFSYNEQFF

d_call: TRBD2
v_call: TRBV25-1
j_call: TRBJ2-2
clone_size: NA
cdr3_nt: TGTGCCAGCAGTGACGCGGGGGGTTACACCGGGGAGCTGTTTTTT
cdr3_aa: CASSDAGGYTGELFF

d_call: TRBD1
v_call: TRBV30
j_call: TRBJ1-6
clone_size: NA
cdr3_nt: TGTGCCGTCACGCCCCACAGGGGACACAATTCACCCCTCCACTTT
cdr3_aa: CAVTPHRGHNSPLHF

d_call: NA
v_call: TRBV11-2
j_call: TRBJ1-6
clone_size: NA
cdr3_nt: TGTGCCAGCAGCCGGGGGGTTTCACCCCTCCACTTT
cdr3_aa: CASSRGVSPLHF

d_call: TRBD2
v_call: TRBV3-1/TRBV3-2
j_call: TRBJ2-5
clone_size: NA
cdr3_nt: TGTGCCAGCAGCAGCCTCCTAGCGGGAGGGCTCGTGGAGACCCAGTACTTC
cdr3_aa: CASSSLLAGGLVETQYF

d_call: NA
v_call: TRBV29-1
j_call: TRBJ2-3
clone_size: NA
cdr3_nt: TGCAGCGTTGAAGGAGGGTTCCAGGCAGATACGCAGTATTTT
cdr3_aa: CSVEGGFQADTQYF

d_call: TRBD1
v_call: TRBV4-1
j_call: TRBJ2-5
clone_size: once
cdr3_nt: TGCGCCAGCAGCCCGGGACAGGGAAAAGAGACCCAGTACTTC
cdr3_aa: CASSPGQGKETQYF

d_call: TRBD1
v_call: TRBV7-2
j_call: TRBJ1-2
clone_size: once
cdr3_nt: TGTGCCAGCAGCTTAGGGGACAGACTGACCTATGGCTACACCTTC
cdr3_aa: CASSLGDRLTYGYTF

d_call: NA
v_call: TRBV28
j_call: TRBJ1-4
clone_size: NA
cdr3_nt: TGTGCCAGCAGTTTATATCGGGCTCCGGGGGAGGAAAAACTGTTTTTT
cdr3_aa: CASSLYRAPGEEKLFF

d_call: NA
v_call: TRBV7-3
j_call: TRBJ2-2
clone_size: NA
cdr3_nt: TGTGCCAGCAGCTTCAGGGGAGCTCTAACGGCCGGGGAGCTGTTTTTT
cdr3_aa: CASSFRGALTAGELFF

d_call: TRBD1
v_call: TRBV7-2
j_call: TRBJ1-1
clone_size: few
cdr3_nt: TGTGCCAGCACCCGGGGACAGCTTAACACTGAAGCTTTCTTT
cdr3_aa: CASTRGQLNTEAFF

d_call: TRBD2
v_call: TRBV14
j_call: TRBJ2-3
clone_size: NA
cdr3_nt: TGTGCCAGCAGCCTAACTAGCGGGAGAAGAGGAGATACGCAGTATTTT
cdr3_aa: CASSLTSGRRGDTQYF

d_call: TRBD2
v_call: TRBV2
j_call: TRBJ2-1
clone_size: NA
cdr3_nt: TGTGCCAGCAGCCCCCAGGTCGGGGGGGGTGGTGAGTTCTTC
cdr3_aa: CASSPQVGGGGEFF

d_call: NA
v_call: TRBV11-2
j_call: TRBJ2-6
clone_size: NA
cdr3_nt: TGTGCCAGCAGCTTAGGCTACGGCTCTGGGGCCAACGTCCTGACTTTC
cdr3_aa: CASSLGYGSGANVLTF

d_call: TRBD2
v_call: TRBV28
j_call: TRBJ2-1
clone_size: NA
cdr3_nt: TGTGCCAGCAGTTTCAGGGGCGCCGGGACTAGCGGCTACAATGAGCAGTTCTTC
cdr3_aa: CASSFRGAGTSGYNEQFF

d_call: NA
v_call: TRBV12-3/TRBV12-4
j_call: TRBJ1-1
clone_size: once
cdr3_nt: TGTGCCAGCAATCTCTTGAACACTGAAGCTTTCTTT
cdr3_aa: CASNLLNTEAFF

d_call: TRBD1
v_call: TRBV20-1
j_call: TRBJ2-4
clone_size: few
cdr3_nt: TGCAGTGCTGGACAGGGCCCAATTCAGTACTTC
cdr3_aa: CSAGQGPIQYF

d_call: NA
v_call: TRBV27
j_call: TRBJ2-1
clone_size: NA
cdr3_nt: TGTGCCAGCAGTTTATCTCCATTGGGCCACCTCAATGAGCAGTTCTTC
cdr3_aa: CASSLSPLGHLNEQFF

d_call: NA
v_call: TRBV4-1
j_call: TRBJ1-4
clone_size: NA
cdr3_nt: TGCGCCAGCAGCCTCAACGGGGGGGCAACTAATGAAAAACTGTTTTTT
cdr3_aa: CASSLNGGATNEKLFF

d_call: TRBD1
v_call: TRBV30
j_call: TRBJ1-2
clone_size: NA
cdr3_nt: TGTGCAAGCCGGGACAGGGGGCAGCTGCGATATGGCTACACCTTC
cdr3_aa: CASRDRGQLRYGYTF

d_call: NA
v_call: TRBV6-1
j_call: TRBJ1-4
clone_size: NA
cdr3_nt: TGTGCCAGCAGTGAACAGGGGCGGGATGAAAAACTGTTTTTT
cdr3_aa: CASSEQGRDEKLFF

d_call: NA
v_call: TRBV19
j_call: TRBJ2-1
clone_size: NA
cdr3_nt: TGTGCCAGTAGTAGGTGGACATACAATGAGCAGTTCTTC
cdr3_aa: CASSRWTYNEQFF

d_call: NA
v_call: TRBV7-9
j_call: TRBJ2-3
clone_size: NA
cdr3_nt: TGTGCCAGCAGCCACTTTTATGGTCAGGGAACAGATACGCAGTATTTT
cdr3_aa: CASSHFYGQGTDTQYF

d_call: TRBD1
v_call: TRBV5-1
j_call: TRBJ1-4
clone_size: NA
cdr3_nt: TGCGCCAGCAGCTATCAGGGGGCAGGTGAAAAACTGTTTTTT
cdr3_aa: CASSYQGAGEKLFF

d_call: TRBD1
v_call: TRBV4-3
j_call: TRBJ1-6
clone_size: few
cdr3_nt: TGCGCCAGCAGCCAAGTAGGGCAGGGGGTGCTCGGACCCCTCCACTTT
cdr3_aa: CASSQVGQGVLGPLHF

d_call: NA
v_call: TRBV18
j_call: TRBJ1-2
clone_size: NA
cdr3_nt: TGTGCCAGCTCATCCCACGACAGGCTAAACTATGGCTACACCTTC
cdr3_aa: CASSSHDRLNYGYTF

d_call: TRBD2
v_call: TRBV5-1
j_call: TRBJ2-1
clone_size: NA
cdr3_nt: TGCGCCAGCAGCTCTAGGGAGGGGTACAATGAGCAGTTCTTC
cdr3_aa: CASSSREGYNEQFF

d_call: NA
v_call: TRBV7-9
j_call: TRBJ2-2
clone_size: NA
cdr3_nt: TGTGCCAGCAGCTTAGACGGTGCTTGGACTCCGAACACCGGGGAGCTGTTTTTT
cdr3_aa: CASSLDGAWTPNTGELFF

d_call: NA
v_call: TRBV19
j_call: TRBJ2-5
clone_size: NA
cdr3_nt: TGTGCCAGTAGTATTTCAGTCCAAGAGACCCAGTACTTC
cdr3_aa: CASSISVQETQYF

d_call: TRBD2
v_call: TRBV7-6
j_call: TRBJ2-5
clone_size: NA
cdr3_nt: TGTGCCAGCAGCTTAGCCCCGGGACTACAAGAGACCCAGTACTTC
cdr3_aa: CASSLAPGLQETQYF

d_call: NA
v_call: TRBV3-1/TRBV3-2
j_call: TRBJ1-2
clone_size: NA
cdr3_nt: TGTGCCAGCAGCCCCTGGGGGGGGAACCATGGCTACACCTTC
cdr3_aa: CASSPWGGNHGYTF

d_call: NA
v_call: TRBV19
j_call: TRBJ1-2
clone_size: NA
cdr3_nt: TGTGCCAGTAGCCCCCCTGGAGGGAACGCCGGCTACACCTTC
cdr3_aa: CASSPPGGNAGYTF

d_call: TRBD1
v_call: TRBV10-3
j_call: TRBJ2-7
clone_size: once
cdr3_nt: TGTGCCATCAGTGAGAGGGACAGGGGTCAATTCAGGTACGAGCAGTACTTC
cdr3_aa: CAISERDRGQFRYEQYF

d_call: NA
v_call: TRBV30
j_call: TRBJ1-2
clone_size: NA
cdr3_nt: TGTGCCTGGCGGGGAGATCGGCGGAGTGGCTACACCTTC
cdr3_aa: CAWRGDRRSGYTF